This T cell receptor beta chain is drawn from a study of blood T cell repertoires in COVID-19. At the level of the study: Acute-phase and convalescent COVID-19 samples originated in the United States, Italy and Spain. In each case, the material was cDNA or gDNA derived from T cells, B-cell-depleted T cells, or PBMCs.

Trimming at V came to 6 bases and at J to 8 bases, leaving 4 bases not matched to a gene. There are 12 residues in the CDR3. This clone was found once. Per the authors' pipeline: The assay estimated nucleated cells by amplifying reference gene primers. The data were produced by immunoSEQ multiplex PCR, yet TCRdb's version contains in-frame clones alone and is incomplete. Clone size and V and J calls were adopted from that table, with D and trimming inferred from the DNA. The sample contains about 210,000 clones, around 82% of which appear only once. The source is a woman aged 45-65 years with acute or convalescent COVID-19. Sequencing was done on a sample of peripheral blood. The chain recombines TRBV12-3 or TRBV12-4 with TRBJ1-2, with TRBD1 matching 9 bases. The chain's CDR3 is CASSRGQGGYTF. The CDR3 DNA follows: TGTGCCAGCAGCCGGGGACAGGGAGGCTACACCTTC.